This TCR beta chain was observed in a study of shared clonotypes between healthy human individuals. The wider study: Participating donors consisted of a couple of women and a few men aged 18 to 49.

The V gene end was trimmed by 1 base and the J gene end by 9 bases; junction bases not matched to a gene: 4. CDR3 length: 14 residues. Germline values: CDR1 PRHDT, CDR2 FYEKMQ (reference sequence). The assay was immunoSEQ multiplex PCR, and TCRdb's table has in-frame clones only and misses some. The sample holds about 490,000 clones, 76% seen once. This sequence joins TRBV13 and TRBJ2-1; TRBD2 aligns across 9 bases. This sequence was found in a middle-aged woman in good health. Some clones in this sample may be carry-over from other donors' samples. The sample taken for sequencing was PBMCs. CDR3 in DNA: TGTGCCAGCAGCTTAGCACTAGCGGGCAGTGAGCAGTTCTTC. It is translated as CASSLALAGSEQFF.